This T cell receptor (beta chain) was sequenced during a study of human T cells and chemical hapten exposure (dated by TCRdb to the early 2020s). Background for the entire study: For sensitization, 2% DPC in acetone was applied to an approximately 2 cm by approximately 2 cm area of upper inner arm skin. The mostly female patient cohort included alopecia areata with under or over 50% scalp involvement, alopecia totalis and alopecia universalis. Patch tests used Finn chambers with 0.01% DPC on the upper back, scored after 6 days by International Contact Dermatitis Research Group standards. The study tracked peripheral blood TCR repertoire changes in vivo during primary and secondary sensitization to the hapten diphenylcyclopropenone (DPC) in alopecia patients. For TCR sequencing, blood came from twenty-nine alopecia patients at anywhere from one to four time points (pre-sensitization, 2, 6 and 24 weeks). Blood was sampled from patients pre-sensitization (week 0) and at 2, 6 and about 24 weeks after DPC sensitization. Throughout the study period of roughly 24 weeks, patients also received therapeutic DPC doses to the scalp every week. Libraries were combined into a pool for sequencing, and differences in TCR yield between samples came mainly from small differences in library volumes within the pool.

The protocol used for the library was RACE. Instrument used: NextSeq 500. During library preparation, unique molecular identifiers were attached to individual cDNA molecules so that TCRs could be counted quantitatively and reproducibly. For every blood RNA sample, sequencing covered both the TCR alpha and TCR beta chains. Turning to the authors' computational methods: A median of around 96,000 TCRs per sample was observed, with a range of about 23,224 to 750,000. V, J and CDR3 annotation of the TCR reads was performed with the Decombinator software suite. For PS versus PT1 abundance plots, all samples were subsampled to the same number of TCRs (28,000). TCRs were defined as expanded if absent before sensitization and observed at least eight times at the 2-week time point. TCRdb took the public reads, trimmed them with fastp at Q25, ran MiXCR for clone calling and kept in-frame beta chains. Duplicate CDR3 protein sequences are folded into a single record with the most common DNA and genes. These V and J calls derive from TCRdb rather than the authors' analysis. The sample data list roughly 120,000 distinct CDR3 sequences, and around 13% of these were observed just once. The ten largest clonotypes hold 0.9% to 0.95% of the sample.

According to the study, the label for this sample's time point signals: patch test 1, 2 weeks after DPC sensitization. The treatment or condition label, read with the paper, signifies: therapeutic diphenylcyclopropenone sensitization with weekly scalp DPC. At each patch-test visit, blood was drawn before the patch test was applied. To be eligible, patients had to be aged 18 to 70, diagnosed with alopecia and judged suitable for DPC therapy, while pregnant patients were excluded. Unfractionated whole blood was collected in Tempus Blood RNA tubes, and total RNA was extracted from that blood. The study at large found these results: The number of PT1 expanded TCRs positively correlated with patch test score, significant at thresholds 8, 16 and 32 but not 4. Alopecia, a presumed autoimmune disease, was present in all patients, so the immune response of the patients might differ from that of healthy individuals. Expanded TCRs formed significantly more large CDR3 similarity clusters than pre-sensitization or healthy control sets, consistent with antigen-driven responses. No change with DPC sensitization was found in the number of TCRs above 1 in 1000 frequency, and no evidence of global repertoire structure alterations was found. Repeated subsampling changed both the strength of the expansion versus patch-test correlation and the threshold at which the correlation became significant.

About this clonotype itself: Which antigen it targets is not known. No much larger clone is present one base from it, and per-base qualities are unavailable.

The germline ends are 8 bases apart after V is trimmed by 2 bases and J by 3 bases. The CDR3 spans 13 residues, from the cysteine through the phenylalanine. The retained sequence is limited to the CDR3, 39 bases, with the frame set at the first base. According to the germline V gene, CDR1 reads MDHEN and CDR2 reads SYDVKM. The sequence joins TRBV28 to TRBJ2-7, with the D gene not confidently named. The sequencing used whole blood, collected in connection with sensitization to the hapten diphenylcyclopropenone (DPC). The receptor was derived from a young man with alopecia areata. Some clones in this sample may be carry-over from other donors' samples. The nucleotides read TGTGCCAGCAGTTTACGACGCTACTACGAGCAGTACTTC. Protein translation: CASSLRRYYEQYF.